Sequencing of this T cell receptor beta chain was carried out in a study of CD8 T cells in Susac syndrome. RNA in amounts of roughly 0.45 to 1 ug was reverse transcribed with random hexamers. TCRdb redid the calling of the immunoSEQ multiplex PCR reads with MiXCR, one entry per CDR3 protein. The sample has fewer than 85,000 distinct CDR3 sequences; approximately 93% are singletons. This clonotype has a single count. CDR1 is SGHDT and CDR2 is YYEEEE in the germline V gene. The CDR3 runs to 14 residues. Germline trimming cut 6 bases from V and 5 bases from J; bases unmatched to any gene: 9. Sequencing input: CD8+ T cells from PBMCs. The clonotype was recovered from a human donor with Susac syndrome. This sequence joins TRBV5-6 and TRBJ2-3, with 7 bases identical to TRBD1. Here the CDR3 DNA reads TGTGCCAGCACCCGACAGGGTGGGGAAGATACGCAGTATTTT. Encoded protein: CASTRQGGEDTQYF.